These 17 T cell receptor beta chains originate from one sample sequenced in a study of T cell responses to AZD1222 COVID-19 vaccine. Some clones are missing from TCRdb's copy, which holds only in-frame ones; the method was immunoSEQ multiplex PCR. The sample shows over 120,000 clones, over 85% of them seen only once. The material sequenced was peripheral blood, taken on day 0 of AZD1222 vaccination. The receptors were gathered from an adult in good health.

The V and J genes are TRBV25-1 and TRBJ2-3; D uncertain. Germline V gene sequence: CDR1 MGHDK, CDR2 SYGVNS. This CDR3 is 15 amino acids long. V lost 6 bases to trimming and J lost 2 bases, with 15 bases between them. CDR3 sequence reads: CASRDRGAATDTQYF. The CDR3 bases are TGTGCCAGCAGAGATAGAGGCGCAGCCACAGATACGCAGTATTTT.

This chain connects TRBV19 to TRBJ1-2; possible D gene TRBD1, 6 bases. Germline CDR1 and CDR2: LNHDA and SQIVND (reference sequence). With 5 bases removed from V and 2 bases from J, the gap between germline ends came to 18 bases. The CDR3 runs to 16 residues. In nucleotides, the CDR3 is TGTGCCAGTAGTCTAATGGAACTTGACAGGAACTATGGCTACACCTTC. Translating it yields CASSLMELDRNYGYTF.

This chain connects TRBV7-2 to TRBJ2-7; 7 positions match TRBD1. Trimming cost V 2 bases and J 4 bases; bases outside gene matches: 11. Germline loops: CDR1 SGHTA, CDR2 FQGNSA. The CDR3 loop spans 16 amino acids. The CDR3 coding sequence is TGTGCCAGCAGCTTATCATCTGCAGGGGGAAGGTACGAGCAGTACTTC. Its translation is CASSLSSAGGRYEQYF. The complete variable domain, with remaining parts taken from reference TRBV7-2 and TRBJ2-7, reads GAGVSQSPSNKVTEKGKDVELRCDPISGHTALYWYRQSLGQGLEFLIYFQGNSAPDKSGLPSDRFSAERTGGSVSTLTIQRTQQEDSAVYLCASSLSSAGGRYEQYFGPGTRLTVT.

The V and J genes are TRBV6-6 and TRBJ2-7; TRBD1 matches at 9 bases. Germline V gene sequence: CDR1 MNHNY, CDR2 SVGAGI (reference sequence). The CDR3 extends over 14 amino acids. Trimming took 3 bases from V and 5 from J; bases not matched to a gene: 5. The CDR3 sequence: CASSYWDRDNEQYF. DNA for the CDR3: TGTGCCAGCAGTTATTGGGACAGGGATAACGAGCAGTACTTC.

The chain is built from TRBV19 and TRBJ2-5; 8 positions match TRBD2. The CDR3 has 12 amino acids. Germline V lookup: CDR1 LNHDA, CDR2 SQIVND (reference sequence). V trimming: 5 bases; J trimming: 6 bases; junction bases outside the gene matches: 2. The CDR3 nucleotides read TGTGCCAGTAGTGCGGGGGGACAGACCCAGTACTTC. It yields the protein CASSAGGQTQYF.

J is TRBJ1-2 and V is TRBV7-9; D is unresolved. The CDR3 extends over 13 amino acids. Germline V gene data show CDR1 as SEHNR and CDR2 as FQNEAQ (reference sequence). V shed 3 bases and J shed 4 bases, with 9 bases lying between them. As DNA, the CDR3 is TGTGCCAGCAGCTTCTCGGGCGCCTATGGCTACACCTTC. It specifies CASSFSGAYGYTF.

V is TRBV10-2 and J is TRBJ2-7; D is possibly TRBD1 (6 bases). This CDR3 comprises 14 residues. V was cut by 5 bases and J by 0 bases, with 11 bases left in between. Germline V gene data show CDR1 as WSHSY and CDR2 as SAAADI. The CDR3 nucleotides read TGCGCCAGCAGTATAACACAGGGCTCCTACGAGCAGTACTTC. Its translation: CASSITQGSYEQYF.

The CDR3 here is CASRGFTAGYEQYF. CDR3 DNA sequence: TGTGCCAGCAGGGGATTCACAGCAGGCTACGAGCAGTACTTC. This rearrangement joins TRBV27 to TRBJ2-7; D unclear. CDR1 and CDR2 from the germline V gene are MNHEY and SMNVEV (reference sequence). This CDR3 region has 14 residues. The V and J ends lost 6 bases and 3 bases respectively, with 15 bases between them.

The chain is built from TRBV19 and TRBJ1-2; 7 positions agree with TRBD1. V gave up 11 bases and J gave up 1 base; unmatched junction bases: 7. This CDR3 has 13 residues. Per the germline V gene, CDR1 is LNHDA and CDR2 is SQIVND (reference sequence). The chain's CDR3 is CASSTGLNYGYTF. The DNA of the CDR3 is TGTGCCTCCTCGACAGGGCTTAACTATGGCTACACCTTC.

On this clone itself: Germline and junction disagree at one end, which may indicate a read error. The rearrangement uses TRBV7-7 and TRBJ1-2; the D is unclear. Germline CDR1 is SSHAT and CDR2 is FNYEAQ (reference sequence). The length of the CDR3 is 12 residues. CDR3 amino acids: CASTPWRHGYTF. CDR3 nucleotides: TGTGCTAGCACCCCATGGAGGCACGGCTACACCTTC. The full variable domain, in which reference TRBV7-7 and TRBJ1-2 provide the parts outside the CDR3, is GAGVSQSPRYKVTKRGQDVTLRCDPISSHATLYWYQQALGQGPEFLTYFNYEAQPDKSGLPSDRFSAERPEGSISTLTIQRTEQRDSAMYRCASTPWRHGYTFGSGTRLTVV.

The genes are TRBV7-9 and TRBJ2-7, with a possible D match to TRBD2 (5 bases). V lost 2 bases and J lost 5, with 10 bases in between. This CDR3 contains 13 residues. Germline CDR1 is SEHNR and CDR2 is FQNEAQ (reference sequence). Written as DNA, the CDR3 is TGTGCCAGCAGCTTAACGGGGTCGAACGAGCAGTACTTC. This codes for CASSLTGSNEQYF.

The gene calls are TRBV28 and TRBJ2-7; D is possibly TRBD2 (6 bases). V gave up 7 bases and J gave up 3 bases, with 13 bases separating them. The germline gives CDR1 MDHEN, CDR2 SYDVKM. The CDR3 has 13 residues. In DNA, the CDR3 is TGTGCCAGCATCCCGGGACTGGGCTACGAGCAGTACTTC. Encoded protein: CASIPGLGYEQYF. The full variable domain, in which reference TRBV28 and TRBJ2-7 provide the parts outside the CDR3, is DVKVTQSSRYLVKRTGEKVFLECVQDMDHENMFWYRQDPGLGLRLIYFSYDVKMKEKGDIPEGYSVSREKKERFSLILESASTNQTSMYLCASIPGLGYEQYFGPGTRLTVT.

This chain joins TRBV6-6 and TRBJ1-2, with 10 bases fitting TRBD1. The CDR3 totals 15 residues. The V gene's germline CDR1 is MNHNY and CDR2 SVGAGI (reference sequence). The J segment lost 7 bases and the V segment lost 2 bases, leaving 7 bases of the junction unmatched. CDR3 DNA: TGTGCCAGCAGTTACGGAGGACAGGGGGTAGGTGGCTACACCTTC. This codes for CASSYGGQGVGGYTF.

The chain employs TRBV14 and TRBJ2-1, with 7 bases fitting TRBD2. This CDR3 is built from 16 residues. The junction had 9 bases not matched to a gene; V was cut back by 4 bases and J by 3 bases. Germline V gene data show CDR1 as SGHDN and CDR2 as FVKESK. The CDR3 reads CASSLRLAAIYNEQFF. The DNA for the CDR3 is TGTGCCAGCAGCCTACGGCTAGCGGCCATCTACAATGAGCAGTTCTTC.

V is TRBV2 and J is TRBJ2-7, with D perhaps TRBD1 or TRBD2 (6 bases each). Germline CDR1 is SNHLY and CDR2 is FYNNEI. The CDR3 is made up of 13 amino acids. V was pared by 7 bases and J by 6 bases, with 16 bases between. CDR3 protein: CASKGGFTSEQYF. Here the CDR3 DNA reads TGTGCCAGCAAGGGGGGCTTCACTTCCGAGCAGTACTTC.

This rearrangement joins TRBV28 to TRBJ2-6; a possible D gene is TRBD1 (6 bases). Trimming removed 5 bases at V and 2 bases at J, with 10 bases between. Germline loops: CDR1 MDHEN, CDR2 SYDVKM. This CDR3 is built from 15 residues. The CDR3 nucleotides read TGTGCCAGCAGTACAGGGACCCCTGGGGCCAACGTCCTGACTTTC. This codes for CASSTGTPGANVLTF.

This chain connects TRBV7-8 to TRBJ2-7, with TRBD2 matching over 11 bases. The CDR3 has 16 residues. V trimming: 5 bases; J trimming: 1 base; junction bases outside the gene matches: 7. Germline V gene lookup returns CDR1 SGHVS and CDR2 FQNEAQ. The CDR3 DNA sequence: TGTGCCAGCAGCCCCGGACTAGCGGGTGGATCCTACGAGCAGTACTTC. Protein: CASSPGLAGGSYEQYF. Full variable domain (outside the CDR3, taken from reference TRBV7-8 and TRBJ2-7): GAGVSQSPRYKVAKRGQDVALRCDPISGHVSLFWYQQALGQGPEFLTYFQNEAQLDKSGLPSDRFFAERPEGSVSTLKIQRTQQEDSAVYLCASSPGLAGGSYEQYFGPGTRLTVT.